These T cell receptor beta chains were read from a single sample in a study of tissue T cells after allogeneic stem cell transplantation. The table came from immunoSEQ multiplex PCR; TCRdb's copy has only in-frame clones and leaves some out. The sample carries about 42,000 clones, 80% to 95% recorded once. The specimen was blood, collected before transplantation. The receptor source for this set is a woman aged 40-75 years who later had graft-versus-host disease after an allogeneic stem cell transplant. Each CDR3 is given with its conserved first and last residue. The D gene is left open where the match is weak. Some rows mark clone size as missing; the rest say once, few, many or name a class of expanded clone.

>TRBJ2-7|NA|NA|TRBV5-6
CASSFGLRGDEQYF
TGTGCCAGCAGCTTCGGGCTCAGGGGTGACGAGCAGTACTTC
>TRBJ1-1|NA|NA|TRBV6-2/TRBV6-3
CASSYVGGTEAFF
TGTGCCAGCAGTTACGTGGGGGGCACTGAAGCTTTCTTT
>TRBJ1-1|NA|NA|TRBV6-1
CASSETANTEAFF
TGTGCCAGCAGTGAAACAGCGAACACTGAAGCTTTCTTT
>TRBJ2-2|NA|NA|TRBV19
CASSITGELFF
TGTGCCAGTAGTATTACCGGGGAGCTGTTTTTT
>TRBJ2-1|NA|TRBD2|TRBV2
CASSGPGLAGSEQFF
TGTGCCAGCAGTGGCCCGGGACTAGCGGGAAGTGAGCAGTTCTTC
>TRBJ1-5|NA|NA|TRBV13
CASSRGGSNQPQHF
TGTGCCAGCAGCCGGGGGGGAAGCAATCAGCCCCAGCATTTT
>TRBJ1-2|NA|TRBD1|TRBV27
CASGTANSPNYGYTF
TGTGCCAGCGGGACAGCAAACTCCCCTAACTATGGCTACACCTTC
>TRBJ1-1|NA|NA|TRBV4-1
CASSLGRNTEAFF
TGCGCCAGCAGCCTAGGACGGAACACTGAAGCTTTCTTT
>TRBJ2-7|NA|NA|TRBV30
CAWSVQGPYEQYF
TGTGCCTGGAGTGTCCAGGGTCCCTACGAGCAGTACTTC
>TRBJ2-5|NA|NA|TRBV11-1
CASTGTAGETQYF
TGTGCCAGCACTGGGACGGCAGGAGAGACCCAGTACTTC
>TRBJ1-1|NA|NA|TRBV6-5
CASRTGANTEAFF
TGTGCCAGCAGGACCGGAGCGAACACTGAAGCTTTCTTT
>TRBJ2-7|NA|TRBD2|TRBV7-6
CASSLAPSGTPHEQYF
TGTGCCAGCAGCTTAGCGCCTAGCGGGACCCCCCACGAGCAGTACTTC
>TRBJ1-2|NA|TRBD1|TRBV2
CASSAVGQAPYGYTF
TGTGCCAGCAGCGCCGTGGGACAGGCTCCCTATGGCTACACCTTC
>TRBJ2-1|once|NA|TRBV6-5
CARDYWDEQFF
TGTGCCAGGGACTATTGGGATGAGCAGTTCTTC
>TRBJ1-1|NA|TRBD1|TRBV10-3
CASRTGVISEAFF
TGTGCCTCTAGGACAGGGGTTATCTCTGAAGCTTTCTTT
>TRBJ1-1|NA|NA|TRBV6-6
CASSSRGGNTEAFF
TGTGCCAGCAGTTCCCGAGGGGGGAACACTGAAGCTTTCTTT
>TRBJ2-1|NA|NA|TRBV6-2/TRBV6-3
CASSYSALYHNEQFF
TGTGCCAGCAGTTACTCCGCCCTTTATCACAATGAGCAGTTCTTC
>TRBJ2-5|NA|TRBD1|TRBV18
CASSPGQGGRETQYF
TGTGCCAGCTCACCAGGACAGGGCGGTAGGGAGACCCAGTACTTC
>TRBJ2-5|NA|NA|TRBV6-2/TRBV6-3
CASSSGRRGIQETQYF
TGTGCCAGCAGTTCGGGGCGGAGGGGCATCCAAGAGACCCAGTACTTC
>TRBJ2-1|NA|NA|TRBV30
CAWSVLQGNYNEQFF
TGTGCCTGGAGTGTACTTCAGGGAAATTACAATGAGCAGTTCTTC
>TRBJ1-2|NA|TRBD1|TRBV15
CATSRGQGIDYGYTF
TGTGCCACCAGCAGGGGACAGGGGATAGACTATGGCTACACCTTC
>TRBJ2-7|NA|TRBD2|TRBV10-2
CASRPISGGPLEQYF
TGCGCCAGCAGGCCTATAAGCGGGGGCCCCCTCGAGCAGTACTTC
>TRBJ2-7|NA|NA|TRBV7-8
CASSSTGGYEQYF
TGTGCCAGCAGCTCGACAGGTGGCTACGAGCAGTACTTC
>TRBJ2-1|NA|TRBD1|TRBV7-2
CASSLRDREVNEQFF
TGTGCCAGCAGCTTACGGGACAGGGAAGTCAATGAGCAGTTCTTC
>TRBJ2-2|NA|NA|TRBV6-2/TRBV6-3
CASSQQGLGTGELFF
TGTGCCAGCAGTCAACAGGGTTTGGGCACCGGGGAGCTGTTTTTT
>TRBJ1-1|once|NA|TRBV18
CASSPVGQTMNTEAFF
TGTGCCAGCTCACCAGTTGGACAAACTATGAACACTGAAGCTTTCTTT
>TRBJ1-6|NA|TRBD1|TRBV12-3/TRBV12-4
CASSPGGNSPLHF
TGTGCCAGCAGCCCAGGGGGGAATTCACCCCTCCACTTT
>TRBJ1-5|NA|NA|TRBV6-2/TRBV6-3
CASSSNDQPQHF
TGTGCCAGCAGTTCCAACGATCAGCCCCAGCATTTT
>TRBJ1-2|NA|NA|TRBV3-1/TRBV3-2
CASSRITEGLYGYTF
TGTGCCAGCAGCCGGATCACGGAGGGCCTCTATGGCTACACCTTC
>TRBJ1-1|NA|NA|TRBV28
CASKVGNTEAFF
TGTGCCAGCAAAGTGGGCAACACTGAAGCTTTCTTT
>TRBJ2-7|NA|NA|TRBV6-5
CASRTLTYEQYF
TGTGCCAGCAGAACCCTAACCTACGAGCAGTACTTC
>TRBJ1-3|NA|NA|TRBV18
CASSPGSGAGNTIYF
TGTGCCAGCTCACCAGGGTCAGGGGCTGGAAACACCATATATTTT
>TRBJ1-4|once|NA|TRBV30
CAWSAAGRTNEKLFF
TGTGCCTGGAGTGCCGCGGGACGGACGAATGAAAAACTGTTTTTT
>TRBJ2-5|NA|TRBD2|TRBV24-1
CATSASGTKETQYF
TGTGCCACCAGTGCCAGCGGGACGAAAGAGACCCAGTACTTC
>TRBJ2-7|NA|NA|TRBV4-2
CASSQGDTRSYEQYF
TGTGCCAGCAGCCAAGGGGACACTCGCTCCTACGAGCAGTACTTC
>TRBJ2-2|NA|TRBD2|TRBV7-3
CASSLTLAGGPNTGELFF
TGTGCCAGCAGCTTAACTCTAGCGGGAGGGCCGAACACCGGGGAGCTGTTTTTT
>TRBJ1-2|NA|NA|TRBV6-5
CATASGVYGYTF
TGTGCCACCGCGTCAGGGGTTTATGGCTACACCTTC
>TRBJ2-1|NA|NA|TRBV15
CATSRDQGTQFF
TGTGCCACCAGCAGAGATCAAGGTACGCAGTTCTTC
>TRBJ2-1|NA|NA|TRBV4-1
CASSQGLVKADYNEQFF
TGCGCCAGCAGCCAAGGTTTAGTTAAGGCAGACTACAATGAGCAGTTCTTC
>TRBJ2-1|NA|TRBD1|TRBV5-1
CASSRGQGARVVSYNEQFF
TGCGCCAGCAGCCGGGGACAGGGGGCTAGGGTTGTTTCCTACAATGAGCAGTTCTTC
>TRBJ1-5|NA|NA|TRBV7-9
CASSSGRRDNQPQHF
TGTGCCAGCAGCTCCGGGAGGCGGGACAATCAGCCCCAGCATTTT
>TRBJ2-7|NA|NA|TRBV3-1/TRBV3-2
CASSQDLVGAYEQYF
TGTGCCAGCAGCCAAGATCTTGTTGGTGCCTACGAGCAGTACTTC
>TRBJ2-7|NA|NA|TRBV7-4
CASSFSYEQYF
TGTGCCAGCAGCTTCTCCTACGAGCAGTACTTC
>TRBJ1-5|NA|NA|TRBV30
CAWSVRGQVNQPQHF
TGTGCCTGGAGTGTACGGGGACAAGTAAATCAGCCCCAGCATTTT
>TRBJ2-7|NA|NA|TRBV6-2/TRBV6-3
CASSYGGSGYEQYF
TGTGCCAGCAGTTATGGTGGGAGCGGTTACGAGCAGTACTTC
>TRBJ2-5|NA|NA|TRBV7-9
CASSPSGDSRGSQYF
TGTGCCAGCAGCCCCAGCGGGGACAGCAGGGGGTCCCAGTACTTC
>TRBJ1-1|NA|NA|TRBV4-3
CASSQTGGGTEAFF
TGCGCCAGCAGCCAGACAGGAGGGGGGACTGAAGCTTTCTTT
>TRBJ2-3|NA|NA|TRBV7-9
CASSLSQGTDTQYF
TGTGCCAGCAGCTTATCCCAGGGGACAGATACGCAGTATTTT
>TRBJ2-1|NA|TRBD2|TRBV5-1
CASSLVPSGQYNEQFF
TGCGCCAGCAGCTTGGTACCTAGCGGGCAGTACAATGAGCAGTTCTTC
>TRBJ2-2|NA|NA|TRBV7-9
CASSFTLDTGELFF
TGTGCCAGCAGCTTCACCCTAGACACCGGGGAGCTGTTTTTT
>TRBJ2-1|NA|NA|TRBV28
CASSLIGTPYNEQFF
TGTGCCAGCAGTTTAATCGGGACACCATACAATGAGCAGTTCTTC
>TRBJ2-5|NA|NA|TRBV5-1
CASTLDSNKETQYF
TGCGCCAGCACCCTGGACAGCAATAAAGAGACCCAGTACTTC
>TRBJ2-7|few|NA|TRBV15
CATSRARGAYEQYF
TGTGCCACCAGCAGAGCCCGGGGGGCTTACGAGCAGTACTTC
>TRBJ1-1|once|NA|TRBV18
CASSPGSMNTEAFF
TGTGCCAGCTCACCGGGTAGCATGAACACTGAAGCTTTCTTT
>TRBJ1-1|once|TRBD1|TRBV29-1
CSVWDRGPGEAFF
TGCAGCGTGTGGGACAGGGGTCCGGGGGAAGCTTTCTTT